This TCR beta chain is drawn from a study of identical twins. TCRdb recomputed calls from the 5' RACE reads with MiXCR, one row per CDR3 protein. This table has roughly 480,000 distinct CDR3 sequences, around 24% appearing once. CDR3 length: 15 residues. Germline V gene data show CDR1 as DFQATT and CDR2 as SNEGSKA (reference sequence). Trimming cost V 2 bases and J 7 bases, with 18 bases left between them. These data were likewise used in another study, on T cells expressing NK-cell markers. According to that study: These clonotypes, the leaders elsewhere, also led the CD3+CD56-NKG2C+ fraction in several donors.

Sequencing used CD4+ T cells sorted from blood. The V call is TRBV20-1, the J call TRBJ1-3; no clear D gene. This receptor was taken from a woman aged 18-29 years in good health. This CDR3 reads CSARSKAREINTIYF. The CDR3 nucleotides read TGCAGTGCTAGATCCAAGGCCCGGGAGATTAACACCATATATTTT.